This TCR beta chain was sequenced during a study of blood T cells in healthy people across ages. Germline-derived CDR1 and CDR2 are MNHNY and SVGAGI (reference sequence). Trimming cost V 7 bases and J 8 bases, with 17 bases left between them. This CDR3 is 13 amino acids long. Donors ranged from roughly 6 to 95 years old and were healthy Caucasians in Russia. Through a sample-barcoded 5' primer and a J-beta primer mix, a second PCR was run for 7 to 11 cycles. Every sample returned 2.5 million or more CDR3-containing paired-end reads. TCRdb re-called the 5' RACE reads with MiXCR, one entry per CDR3 protein. Of 1.5 million to 2 million distinct CDR3 sequences listed, approximately 28% are singletons. General study results and limits: Diversity of TCR beta correlated strongly with naive T cell percentage. Diversity figures derived from one million T cells were judged to underestimate the true value.

Worth noting for this clonotype: Its target is not known.

The TCR was taken from a woman in her 30s in good health. What was sequenced was blood. The chain is built from TRBV6-6 and TRBJ1-2; perhaps TRBD1 as D (6 bases). The CDR3 nucleotides read TGTGCCAGCACCCAGCGGGGGGCTGAAGGCTACACCTTC. Translated, it gives CASTQRGAEGYTF.